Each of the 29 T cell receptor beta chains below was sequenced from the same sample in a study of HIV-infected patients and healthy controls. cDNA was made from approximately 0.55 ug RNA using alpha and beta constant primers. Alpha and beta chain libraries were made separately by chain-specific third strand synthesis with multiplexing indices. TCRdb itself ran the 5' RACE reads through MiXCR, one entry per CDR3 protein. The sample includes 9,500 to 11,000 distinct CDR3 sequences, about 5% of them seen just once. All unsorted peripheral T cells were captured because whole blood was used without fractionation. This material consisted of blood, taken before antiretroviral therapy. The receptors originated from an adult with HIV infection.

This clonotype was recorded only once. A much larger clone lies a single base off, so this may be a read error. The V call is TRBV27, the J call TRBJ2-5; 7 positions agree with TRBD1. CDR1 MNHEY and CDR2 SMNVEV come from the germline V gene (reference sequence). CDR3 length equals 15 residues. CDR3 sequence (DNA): TGTGCCAGCAGTCAGAACCCGACAGGGCAAGAGACCCGGTACTTC. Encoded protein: CASSQNPTGQETRYF.

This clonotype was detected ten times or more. CDR3 bases: TGCAGCGTTGATAAACTAGCGGGGGGGCCCTATGAGCAGTTCTTC. Amino acids: CSVDKLAGGPYEQFF. This chain links TRBV29-1 with TRBJ2-1; 13 bases line up with TRBD2. V lost 3 bases to trimming and J lost 8 bases; unmatched junction nucleotides: 7. CDR1 and CDR2 from the germline V gene are SQVTM and ANQGSEA. This CDR3 contains 15 residues.

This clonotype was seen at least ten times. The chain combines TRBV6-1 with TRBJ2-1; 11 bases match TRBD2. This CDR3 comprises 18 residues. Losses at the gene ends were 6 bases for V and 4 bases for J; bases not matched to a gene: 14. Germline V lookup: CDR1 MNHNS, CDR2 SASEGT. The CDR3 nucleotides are TGTGCCAGCAGGAACATAGCGGGAGGGATACCTTTTTACAATGAGCAGTTCTTC. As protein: CASRNIAGGIPFYNEQFF.

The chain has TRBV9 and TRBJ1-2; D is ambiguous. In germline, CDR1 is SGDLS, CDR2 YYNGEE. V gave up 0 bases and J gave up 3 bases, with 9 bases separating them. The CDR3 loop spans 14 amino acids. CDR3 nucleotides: TGTGCCAGCAGCGTAGGGTCGGTCGACTATGGCTACACCTTC. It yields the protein CASSVGSVDYGYTF.

The CDR3 region has the DNA TGTGCCAGCAGTGAAGCTCCGGGGGGCACAGATACGCAGTATTTT. Its translation is CASSEAPGGTDTQYF. The chain uses TRBV2 and TRBJ2-3; the D gene is possibly TRBD2 (6 bases). CDR1 SNHLY and CDR2 FYNNEI come from the germline V gene. V was trimmed by 0 bases and J by 1 base, leaving 8 bases between them. This CDR3 has 15 residues.

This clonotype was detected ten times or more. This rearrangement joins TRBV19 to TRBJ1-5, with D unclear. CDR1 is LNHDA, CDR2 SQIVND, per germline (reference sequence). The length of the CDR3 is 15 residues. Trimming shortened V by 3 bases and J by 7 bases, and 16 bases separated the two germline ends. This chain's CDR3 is CASSIVKQTSQPQHF. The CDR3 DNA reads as TGTGCCAGTAGTATCGTAAAGCAGACCTCACAGCCCCAGCATTTT.

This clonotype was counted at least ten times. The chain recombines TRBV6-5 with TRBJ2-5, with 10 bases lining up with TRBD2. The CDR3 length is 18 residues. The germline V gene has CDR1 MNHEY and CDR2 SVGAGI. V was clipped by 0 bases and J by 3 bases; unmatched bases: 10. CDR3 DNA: TGTGCCAGCAGTTACTCGGCCTACGGGACTAGCGCAAAAGAGACCCAGTACTTC. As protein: CASSYSAYGTSAKETQYF.

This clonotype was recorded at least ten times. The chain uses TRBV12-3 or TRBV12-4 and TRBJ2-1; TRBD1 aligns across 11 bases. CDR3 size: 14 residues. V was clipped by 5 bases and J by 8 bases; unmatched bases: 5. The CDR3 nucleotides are TGTGCCAGCAGTCACGGGACAGGGGGATATGAGCAGTTCTTC. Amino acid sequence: CASSHGTGGYEQFF.

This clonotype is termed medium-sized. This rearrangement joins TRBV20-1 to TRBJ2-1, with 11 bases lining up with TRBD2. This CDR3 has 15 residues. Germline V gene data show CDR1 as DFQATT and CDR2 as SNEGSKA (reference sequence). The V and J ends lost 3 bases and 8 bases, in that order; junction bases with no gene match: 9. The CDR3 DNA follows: TGCAGTGCTAGGGGGCCGACTAGCGGGAACTATGAGCAGTTCTTC. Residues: CSARGPTSGNYEQFF.

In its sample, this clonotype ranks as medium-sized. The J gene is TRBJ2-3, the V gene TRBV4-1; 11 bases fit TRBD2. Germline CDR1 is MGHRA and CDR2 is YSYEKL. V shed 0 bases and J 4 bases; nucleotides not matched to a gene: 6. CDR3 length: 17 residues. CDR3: CASSQEELAGVADTQYF. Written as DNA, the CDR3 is TGCGCCAGCAGCCAAGAAGAACTAGCGGGAGTGGCAGATACGCAGTATTTT.

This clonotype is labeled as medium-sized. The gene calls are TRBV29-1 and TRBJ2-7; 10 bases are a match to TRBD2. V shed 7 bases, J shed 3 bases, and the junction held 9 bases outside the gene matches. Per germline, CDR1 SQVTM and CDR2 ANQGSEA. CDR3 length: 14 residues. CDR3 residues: CSARGTSEYYEQYF. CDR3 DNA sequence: TGCAGCGCCCGAGGGACTAGCGAGTACTACGAGCAGTACTTC.

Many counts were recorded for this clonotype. The CDR3, as DNA: TGTGCCAGCCAAGGCGAGAAGGATGAGCAGTTCTTC. This sequence encodes CASQGEKDEQFF. V and J are TRBV12-3 or TRBV12-4 and TRBJ2-1; D is ambiguous. This CDR3 has 12 amino acids. V was cut by 8 bases and J by 8 bases, with 13 bases left in between.

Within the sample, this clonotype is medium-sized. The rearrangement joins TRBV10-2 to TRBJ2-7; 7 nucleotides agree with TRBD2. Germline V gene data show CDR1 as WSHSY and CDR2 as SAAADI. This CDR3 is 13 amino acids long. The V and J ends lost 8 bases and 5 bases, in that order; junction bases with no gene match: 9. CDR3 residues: CASRGDLGHEQYF. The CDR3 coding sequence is TGCGCCAGCCGGGGGGACCTGGGGCACGAGCAGTACTTC.

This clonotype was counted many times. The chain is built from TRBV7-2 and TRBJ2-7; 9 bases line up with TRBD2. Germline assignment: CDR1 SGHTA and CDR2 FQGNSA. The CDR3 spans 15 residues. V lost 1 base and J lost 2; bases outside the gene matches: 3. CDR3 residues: CASSLGTSVPYEQYF. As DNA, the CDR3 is TGTGCCAGCAGCTTAGGGACTAGCGTCCCCTACGAGCAGTACTTC.

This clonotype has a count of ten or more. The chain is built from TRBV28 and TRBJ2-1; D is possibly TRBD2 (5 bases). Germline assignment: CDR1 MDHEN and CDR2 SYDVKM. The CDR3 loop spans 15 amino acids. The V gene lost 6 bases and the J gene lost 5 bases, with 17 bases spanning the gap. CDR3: CASRPFGNPHNEQFF. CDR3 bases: TGTGCCAGCAGGCCCTTCGGGAATCCTCACAATGAGCAGTTCTTC.

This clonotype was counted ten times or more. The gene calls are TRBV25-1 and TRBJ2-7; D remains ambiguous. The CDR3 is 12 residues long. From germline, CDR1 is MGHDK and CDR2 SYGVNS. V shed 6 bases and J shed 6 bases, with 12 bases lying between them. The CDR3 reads CASSLGFGEQYF. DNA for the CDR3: TGTGCCAGCAGCCTTGGATTCGGCGAGCAGTACTTC.

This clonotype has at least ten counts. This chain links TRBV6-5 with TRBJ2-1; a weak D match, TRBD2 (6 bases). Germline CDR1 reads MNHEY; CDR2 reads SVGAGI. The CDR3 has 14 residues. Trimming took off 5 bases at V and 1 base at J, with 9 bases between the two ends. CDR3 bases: TGTGCCAGCAGTCTGCGGGAATCCTACAATGAGCAGTTCTTC. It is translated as CASSLRESYNEQFF.

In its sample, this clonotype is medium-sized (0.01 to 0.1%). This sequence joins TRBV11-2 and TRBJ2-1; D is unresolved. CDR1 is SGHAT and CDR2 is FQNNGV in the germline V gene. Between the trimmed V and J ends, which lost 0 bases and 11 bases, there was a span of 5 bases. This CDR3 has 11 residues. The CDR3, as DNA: TGTGCCAGCAGCTTAGAACACCAGCAGTTCTTC. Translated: CASSLEHQQFF. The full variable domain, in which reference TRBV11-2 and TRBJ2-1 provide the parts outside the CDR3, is EAGVAQSPRYKIIEKRQSVAFWCNPISGHATLYWYQQILGQGPKLLIQFQNNGVVDDSQLPKDRFSAERLKGVDSTLKIQPAKLEDSAVYLCASSLEHQQFFGPGTRLTVL.

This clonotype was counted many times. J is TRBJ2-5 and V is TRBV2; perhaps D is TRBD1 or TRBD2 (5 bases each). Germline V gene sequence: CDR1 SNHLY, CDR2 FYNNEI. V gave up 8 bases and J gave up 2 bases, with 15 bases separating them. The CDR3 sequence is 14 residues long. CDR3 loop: CASLRGGMQETQYF. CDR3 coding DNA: TGTGCCAGCCTCCGTGGGGGAATGCAAGAGACCCAGTACTTC.

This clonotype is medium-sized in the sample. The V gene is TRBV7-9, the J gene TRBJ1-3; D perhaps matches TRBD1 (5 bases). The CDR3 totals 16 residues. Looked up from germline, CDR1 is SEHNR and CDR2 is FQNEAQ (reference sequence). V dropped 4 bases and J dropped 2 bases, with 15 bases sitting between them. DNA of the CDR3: TGTGCCAGCAGCTCAACGCAGGGCAGCGCTGGAAACACCATATATTTT. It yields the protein CASSSTQGSAGNTIYF. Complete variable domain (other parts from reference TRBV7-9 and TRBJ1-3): DTGVSQNPRHKITKRGQNVTFRCDPISEHNRLYWYRQTLGQGPEFLTYFQNEAQLEKSRLLSDRFSAERPKGSFSTLEIQRTEQGDSAMYLCASSSTQGSAGNTIYFGEGSWLTVV.

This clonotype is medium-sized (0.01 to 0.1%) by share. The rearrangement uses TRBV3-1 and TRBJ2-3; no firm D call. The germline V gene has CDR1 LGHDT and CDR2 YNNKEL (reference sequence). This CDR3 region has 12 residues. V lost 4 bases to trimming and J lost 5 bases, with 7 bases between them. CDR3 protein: CASSLLGDTQYF. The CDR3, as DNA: TGTGCCAGCAGCCTACTCGGAGATACGCAGTATTTT.

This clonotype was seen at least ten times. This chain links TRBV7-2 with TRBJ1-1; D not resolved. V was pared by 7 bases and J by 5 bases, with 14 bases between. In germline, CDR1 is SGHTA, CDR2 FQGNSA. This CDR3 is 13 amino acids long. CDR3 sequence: CASTIPFMTEAFF. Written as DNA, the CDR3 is TGTGCCAGCACCATCCCGTTCATGACTGAAGCTTTCTTT.

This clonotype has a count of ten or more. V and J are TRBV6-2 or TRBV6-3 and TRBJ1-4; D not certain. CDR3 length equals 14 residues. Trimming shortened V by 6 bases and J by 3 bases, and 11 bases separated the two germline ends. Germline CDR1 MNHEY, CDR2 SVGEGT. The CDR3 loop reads CASRTKRPNEKLFF. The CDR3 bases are TGTGCCAGCAGGACCAAGAGGCCTAATGAAAAACTGTTTTTT.

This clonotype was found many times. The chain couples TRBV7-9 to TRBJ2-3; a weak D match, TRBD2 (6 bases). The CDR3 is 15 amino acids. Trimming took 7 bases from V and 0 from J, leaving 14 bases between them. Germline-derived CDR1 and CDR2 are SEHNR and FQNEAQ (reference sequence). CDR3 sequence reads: CASTGVAESTDTQYF. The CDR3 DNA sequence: TGTGCCAGCACCGGCGTAGCGGAAAGCACAGATACGCAGTATTTT.

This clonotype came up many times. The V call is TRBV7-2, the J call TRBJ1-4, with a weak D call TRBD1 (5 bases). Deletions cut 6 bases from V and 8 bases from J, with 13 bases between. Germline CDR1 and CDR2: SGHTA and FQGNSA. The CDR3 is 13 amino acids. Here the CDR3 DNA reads TGTGCCAGCAGGCAGGGTGTGGACGAAAAACTGTTTTTT. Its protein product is CASRQGVDEKLFF.

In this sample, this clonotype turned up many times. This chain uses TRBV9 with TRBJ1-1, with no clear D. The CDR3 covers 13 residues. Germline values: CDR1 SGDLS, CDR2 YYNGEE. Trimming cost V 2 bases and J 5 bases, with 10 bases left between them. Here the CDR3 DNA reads TGTGCCAGCAGCGTCAAGTCCCAAACTGAAGCTTTCTTT. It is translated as CASSVKSQTEAFF.

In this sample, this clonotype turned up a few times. The CDR3 nucleotides are TGTGCCTCACGATTGAAGACAGAAAACACCGGGGAGCTGTTTTTT. Translated, it gives CASRLKTENTGELFF. This chain links TRBV10-3 with TRBJ2-2, with a possible D match to TRBD1 (5 bases). Germline V gene sequence: CDR1 ENHRY, CDR2 SYGVKD. Trimming took off 11 bases at V and 2 bases at J, with 18 bases between the two ends. This CDR3 comprises 15 residues.

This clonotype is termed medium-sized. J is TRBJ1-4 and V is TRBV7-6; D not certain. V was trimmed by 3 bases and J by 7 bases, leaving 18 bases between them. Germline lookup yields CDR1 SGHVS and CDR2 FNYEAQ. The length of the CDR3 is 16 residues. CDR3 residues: CASSLRAPGSGEKLFF. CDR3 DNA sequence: TGTGCCAGCAGCTTGAGGGCCCCCGGATCCGGTGAAAAACTGTTTTTT.

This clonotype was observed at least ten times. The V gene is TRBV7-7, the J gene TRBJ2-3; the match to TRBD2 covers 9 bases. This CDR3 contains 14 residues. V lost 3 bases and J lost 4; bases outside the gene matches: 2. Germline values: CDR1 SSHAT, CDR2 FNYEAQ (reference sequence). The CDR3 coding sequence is TGTGCCAGCAGCTTGCGGGGGGGCGCAGATACGCAGTATTTT. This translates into CASSLRGGADTQYF. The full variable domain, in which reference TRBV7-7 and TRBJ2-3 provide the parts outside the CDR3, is GAGVSQSPRYKVTKRGQDVTLRCDPISSHATLYWYQQALGQGPEFLTYFNYEAQPDKSGLPSDRFSAERPEGSISTLTIQRTEQRDSAMYRCASSLRGGADTQYFGPGTRLTVL.